These 2 T cell receptor beta chains were all obtained from the same sample, sequenced in a study of cytomegalovirus exposure and HLA in healthy donors. The PCR was carried out with 60 Vbeta primers and 13 Jbeta primers. This table comes from immunoSEQ multiplex PCR, and its TCRdb copy is limited to in-frame clones, with some not included. The listing records 100,000 to 150,000 clones. The source material was PBMCs. These receptors all stem from a man in his forties or fifties in good health and CMV-seronegative.

V usage is TRBV6-5 and J usage is TRBJ2-2; 12 nucleotides agree with TRBD2. Germline V CDR1 and CDR2: MNHEY, SVGAGI. CDR3 length: 15 residues. V dropped 6 bases and J dropped 5; count of bases not matched to a gene: 4. As DNA, the CDR3 is TGTGCCAGCAGCGCCCTAGCGGGAGGGACCGGGGAGCTGTTTTTT. Translation: CASSALAGGTGELFF.

The chain uses TRBV9 and TRBJ2-3; 8 nucleotides align to TRBD2. Germline V lookup: CDR1 SGDLS, CDR2 YYNGEE. This CDR3 has 17 amino acids. V lost 6 bases and J lost 0; bases outside the gene matches: 12. The CDR3 sequence: CASKTRTSGSSTDTQYF. The DNA of the CDR3 is TGTGCCAGCAAAACCCGAACTAGCGGATCTAGCACAGATACGCAGTATTTT.